The 22 T cell receptor beta chains listed next were all sequenced from one sample in a study of cytomegalovirus exposure and HLA in healthy donors. PCR involved 60 Vbeta and 13 Jbeta primers. Clones were sequenced by immunoSEQ multiplex PCR, and TCRdb holds only the in-frame ones, with some missing. Of roughly 100,000 clones in the sample, around 63% were seen once. The source material was PBMCs. These receptors originate from a man between 25 and 39 years old in good health and CMV-seronegative.

This clone has only a few counts. This chain joins TRBV19 and TRBJ1-5; D perhaps matches TRBD1 (6 bases). This CDR3 is built from 15 residues. V dropped 6 bases and J dropped 0 bases, with 12 bases sitting between them. Germline-derived CDR1 and CDR2 are LNHDA and SQIVND (reference sequence). CDR3 coding DNA: TGTGCCAGTAGGAGTGACAGGTCTAGCAATCAGCCCCAGCATTTT. It specifies CASRSDRSSNQPQHF.

The genes are TRBV2 and TRBJ2-7, with a weak D call TRBD2 (6 bases). V lost 6 bases, J lost 6 bases, and 15 bases lay in between. The CDR3 contains 13 residues. Germline V CDR1 and CDR2: SNHLY, FYNNEI. The CDR3 DNA reads TGTGCCAGCAGACGTGGGAGGCAGGCCGAGCAGTACTTC. Translation: CASRRGRQAEQYF.

This clone was seen a single time. This rearrangement joins TRBV18 to TRBJ2-5; 9 bases agree with TRBD1. There are 13 residues in the CDR3. Looked up from germline, CDR1 is KGHSH and CDR2 is LQKENI. Unmatched junction bases numbered 2, after V lost 5 bases and J lost 4 bases. CDR3 region: CASSSGQGETQYF. The CDR3 bases are TGTGCCAGCTCATCGGGACAGGGAGAGACCCAGTACTTC.

This sequence joins TRBV11-2 and TRBJ1-1, with no clear D. CDR1 is SGHAT, CDR2 FQNNGV, per germline. V was shortened by 0 bases and J by 1 base, with 12 bases between the two germline ends. This CDR3 region has 16 residues. DNA for the CDR3: TGTGCCAGCAGCTTAGATTCGATCGCGAGGAACACTGAAGCTTTCTTT. Protein sequence: CASSLDSIARNTEAFF.

The V gene is TRBV6-6, the J gene TRBJ1-5, with D perhaps TRBD1 (5 bases). Trimming stripped 2 bases from V and 2 bases from J, with 10 bases between. CDR3 length: 15 amino acids. The V gene's germline CDR1 is MNHNY and CDR2 SVGAGI (reference sequence). The CDR3 DNA is TGTGCCAGCAGTTACGTCCCGGGGGGCAATCAGCCCCAGCATTTT. Residues: CASSYVPGGNQPQHF.

Notes on this clone: Other DNA sequences in the sample encode the same CDR3. This chain uses TRBV5-8 with TRBJ2-5, with a weak D call TRBD2 (5 bases). The germline V gene has CDR1 SGHTS and CDR2 YDEGEE. The length of the CDR3 is 14 residues. V was clipped by 5 bases and J by 4 bases, with 15 bases between them. DNA of the CDR3: TGTGCCAGCAGGCTAGCAGGAGGAGGAGAGACCCAGTACTTC. Its translation: CASRLAGGGETQYF.

This chain joins TRBV19 and TRBJ1-1; TRBD1 might be the D (5 bases). Germline CDR1 reads LNHDA; CDR2 reads SQIVND (reference sequence). The V end lost 3 bases, the J end lost 5 bases, and 22 bases lay between the germline ends. The CDR3 runs 17 residues. Here the CDR3 DNA reads TGTGCCAGTAGTATGTCTTCAGGGAAATTGGGCAGGACTGAAGCTTTCTTT. This translates into CASSMSSGKLGRTEAFF.

The chain employs TRBV30 and TRBJ2-5; perhaps TRBD1 as D (6 bases). V was clipped by 3 bases and J by 11 bases, with 22 bases between them. The CDR3 runs to 14 residues. CDR1 and CDR2 (germline): GTSNPN, SVGIG (reference sequence). CDR3 nucleotides: TGTGCCTGGAGGAGTTACAGGACAGTGAAAGAGCAGTACTTC. Protein product: CAWRSYRTVKEQYF.

V is TRBV7-2 and J is TRBJ2-7; TRBD2 agrees at 8 bases. After removal of 4 bases from V and 9 bases from J, the junction contained 11 bases not matched to a gene. CDR3 length equals 14 residues. From germline, CDR1 is SGHTA and CDR2 FQGNSA. This CDR3 is CASSYGGESGGQYF. In DNA, the CDR3 is TGTGCCAGCAGCTACGGGGGGGAGTCGGGAGGGCAGTACTTC.

The V and J genes are TRBV28 and TRBJ2-1; D is uncertain. In germline, CDR1 is MDHEN, CDR2 SYDVKM. The CDR3 is made up of 15 amino acids. Trimming cost V 1 base and J 3 bases, with 10 bases left between them. CDR3 residues: CASSLSNPYYNEQFF. DNA for the CDR3: TGTGCCAGCAGTTTATCCAACCCCTACTACAATGAGCAGTTCTTC.

The J gene is TRBJ2-5, the V gene TRBV2; tentative D call: TRBD1 (5 bases). The CDR3 consists of 13 residues. Germline V CDR1 and CDR2: SNHLY, FYNNEI. The V end lost 2 bases, the J end lost 4 bases, and 8 bases lay between the germline ends. CDR3 DNA: TGTGCCAGCAGTGAAACAGGATTAGAGACCCAGTACTTC. Translated, it gives CASSETGLETQYF. Full variable domain (remainder filled in from reference TRBV2 and TRBJ2-5): EPEVTQTPSHQVTQMGQEVILRCVPISNHLYFYWYRQILGQKVEFLVSFYNNEISEKSEIFDDQFSVERPDGSNFTLKIRSTKLEDSAMYFCASSETGLETQYFGPGTRLLVL.

In this sample, this clone turned up a few times. The chain links TRBV28 to TRBJ1-5; 9 bases agree with TRBD1. The trim removed 2 bases at V and 3 bases at J, leaving 5 bases unmatched. Germline V gives CDR1 MDHEN, CDR2 SYDVKM. CDR3 length: 16 residues. This chain's CDR3 is CASSLGTGRINQPQHF. The CDR3 DNA sequence: TGTGCCAGCAGTTTAGGGACAGGGCGAATCAATCAGCCCCAGCATTTT.

This clone occurred a few times. The chain couples TRBV9 to TRBJ2-3, with a possible D match to TRBD2 (6 bases). There are 15 residues in the CDR3. V was shortened by 4 bases and J by 1 base, with 13 bases between the two germline ends. Germline lookup yields CDR1 SGDLS and CDR2 YYNGEE. The CDR3 nucleotides are TGTGCCAGCAGCTCCCGACTAGATCGCACAGATACGCAGTATTTT. This codes for CASSSRLDRTDTQYF.

The chain carries TRBV2 and TRBJ1-1; TRBD1 aligns across 7 bases. Germline V gene data show CDR1 as SNHLY and CDR2 as FYNNEI. Trimming at V came to 6 bases and at J to 7 bases, leaving 5 bases not matched to a gene. The CDR3 spans 12 residues. CDR3 sequence reads: CASRTGVVEAFF. The CDR3 DNA follows: TGTGCCAGCAGAACAGGGGTAGTTGAAGCTTTCTTT.

V usage is TRBV18 and J usage is TRBJ1-1; D call uncertain. The germline V and J ends were trimmed by 1 base and 3 bases, with 6 bases remaining between them. This CDR3 comprises 13 residues. Germline loops: CDR1 KGHSH, CDR2 LQKENI. In DNA, the CDR3 is TGTGCCAGCTCACCACGCCGGGACACTGAAGCTTTCTTT. Translated: CASSPRRDTEAFF.

CDR3 amino acids: CASSEELAGSYEQYF. The CDR3 nucleotides are TGTGCCAGCAGTGAAGAACTAGCGGGTTCCTACGAGCAGTACTTC. The chain recombines TRBV6-1 with TRBJ2-7; 9 bases match TRBD2. Germline CDR1 reads MNHNS; CDR2 reads SASEGT. V lost 1 base to trimming and J lost 1 base; unmatched junction nucleotides: 2. The CDR3 has 15 amino acids.

The chain recombines TRBV5-4 with TRBJ2-3; 9 positions match TRBD2. Germline CDR1 SGHNT, CDR2 YYREEE (reference sequence). J was trimmed by 2 bases and V by 0 bases; bases with no gene match: 4. This CDR3 comprises 16 residues. The CDR3 sequence: CASSLELAGLTDTQYF. The CDR3 nucleotides are TGTGCCAGCAGCTTGGAACTAGCGGGCCTCACAGATACGCAGTATTTT.

This clone was detected a few times. The chain has TRBV19 and TRBJ2-5; tentatively, D is TRBD2 (5 bases). Germline assignment: CDR1 LNHDA and CDR2 SQIVND (reference sequence). With 2 bases removed from V and 8 bases from J, the gap between germline ends came to 9 bases. CDR3 length: 12 residues. CDR3 amino acids: CASSISSGTQYF. The CDR3 DNA reads TGTGCCAGTAGTATATCGAGCGGAACCCAGTACTTC.

The V gene is TRBV4-3, the J gene TRBJ1-5; 9 bases fit TRBD1. V shed 5 bases, J shed 5 bases, and the junction held 4 bases outside the gene matches. CDR1 and CDR2 (germline): LGHNA, YSLEER. CDR3 length: 14 amino acids. Written as DNA, the CDR3 is TGCGCCAGCAGCTACCGGACAGGGGATCAGCCCCAGCATTTT. It is translated as CASSYRTGDQPQHF.

V is TRBV18 and J is TRBJ1-3, with a tentative D call TRBD1 (5 bases). With 2 bases removed from V and 2 bases from J, the gap between germline ends came to 7 bases. The CDR3 spans 14 residues. Looked up from germline, CDR1 is KGHSH and CDR2 is LQKENI. The CDR3 sequence: CASSPGGAGNTIYF. The CDR3 DNA sequence: TGTGCCAGCTCACCAGGAGGGGCTGGAAACACCATATATTTT.

The chain couples TRBV28 to TRBJ1-1; 8 nucleotides agree with TRBD1. Germline lookup yields CDR1 MDHEN and CDR2 SYDVKM. The CDR3 loop spans 17 amino acids. Trimming cost V 4 bases and J 5 bases; bases outside gene matches: 15. CDR3 protein: CASSSLDQTGDKTEAFF. The CDR3 nucleotides read TGTGCCAGCAGTTCGTTAGATCAGACAGGGGATAAAACTGAAGCTTTCTTT.

The chain links TRBV11-3 to TRBJ2-3, with TRBD2 as a possible D gene (6 bases). CDR1 SGHNT and CDR2 YENEEA come from the germline V gene. The CDR3 consists of 15 residues. Trimming took off 5 bases at V and 3 bases at J, with 15 bases between the two ends. The CDR3 protein is CASSLQRVLTDTQYF. Written as DNA, the CDR3 is TGTGCCAGCAGCCTACAGCGGGTTTTGACAGATACGCAGTATTTT.